A selection of T cell receptor beta chains follows, all from one sample in a study of T cell changes during pregnancy in multiple sclerosis. TCRdb keeps only in-frame clones here, not all; method: immunoSEQ multiplex PCR. The table lists under 75,000 clones, 75% to 95% of them singletons. This specimen consisted of CD4+ T cells from peripheral blood mononuclear cells, obtained after pregnancy. The source of these receptors is a female donor in good health, enrolled as a control in a pregnancy study. Both conserved end residues are trimmed from each CDR3. D genes are given only for firm matches. Clone size is shown for a subset of rows, as once, few, many or a class of expanded clone.

d_call	v_call	clone_size	j_call	cdr3_aa
.	TRBV7-2	.	TRBJ2-1	ASSLGLVPYNEQF
.	TRBV11-2	.	TRBJ2-3	ASSLDGQLTDTQY
TRBD1	TRBV18	.	TRBJ1-5	ASSPPGGSNQPQH
TRBD1	TRBV6-5	.	TRBJ2-1	ASSYQGAVNEQF
.	TRBV7-9	once	TRBJ2-5	ASSLALLQGAQY
TRBD2	TRBV4-2	.	TRBJ2-2	ASSQKGLVSDTGELF
TRBD1	TRBV10-3	once	TRBJ1-1	AISEIGQATEAF
TRBD2	TRBV5-4	.	TRBJ2-1	ASSLVSGLAPYNEQF
TRBD1	TRBV4-1	.	TRBJ1-2	ASSHDRGLSGYT
.	TRBV7-2	.	TRBJ1-5	ASSPRSGGIGNQPQH
TRBD2	TRBV27	.	TRBJ2-5	ASRWLAGPTETQY
TRBD1	TRBV30	.	TRBJ1-2	AWGGQGGRGYT
.	TRBV19	.	TRBJ2-4	ASSFGPAWTPLGIQY
.	TRBV6-5	many	TRBJ1-5	ASRPTGLGQPQH
TRBD1	TRBV7-2	.	TRBJ1-1	ASSSGTGRYTEAF
.	TRBV11-3	.	TRBJ1-4	ASSLSGATNEKLF
.	TRBV18	.	TRBJ2-7	ASSPGQAGAYEQY
.	TRBV11-2	.	TRBJ2-3	ASSQSTDTQY
.	TRBV19	.	TRBJ1-1	ASSRRQGLTEAF
.	TRBV15	.	TRBJ1-2	ATRDTSLLNYGYT
TRBD1	TRBV9	.	TRBJ2-1	ASSASGTVGYNEQF
TRBD2	TRBV7-9	.	TRBJ2-3	ASSSILAGPADTQY
.	TRBV7-2	once	TRBJ1-2	ASSLDSTNYGYT
TRBD1	TRBV5-3	once	TRBJ2-2	ARRSGGTGNTGELF
TRBD1	TRBV9	.	TRBJ2-7	ASSRGQGEMYEQY
.	TRBV7-8	.	TRBJ1-2	ASSLAGRWGYT
TRBD2	TRBV25-1	.	TRBJ2-3	ASSDSGATDTQY
TRBD1	TRBV7-2	.	TRBJ1-1	ASSLDRGWTEAF
TRBD1	TRBV7-8	once	TRBJ2-7	ASSSAGGSYEQY
TRBD1	TRBV5-1	.	TRBJ1-1	ASSSTGTGNTEAF
TRBD1	TRBV6-6	few	TRBJ1-1	ASSPGQGRKAF
.	TRBV19	.	TRBJ1-5	ASSIGAAGNQPQH
TRBD1	TRBV19	.	TRBJ1-5	ASSFVGTVHQPQH
.	TRBV27	.	TRBJ2-7	ASSLSGDEQY
TRBD1	TRBV27	.	TRBJ1-2	ASSPVGGGYT
TRBD2	TRBV9	.	TRBJ2-5	ASSGRGASGGRETQY
.	TRBV7-3	.	TRBJ1-2	ASSQNWGGLGPNYGYT
.	TRBV6-1	.	TRBJ2-1	ASSNLDRQNEQF
.	TRBV6-1	.	TRBJ1-6	ASSDRRVKSSYNSPLH
.	TRBV4-2	once	TRBJ2-5	ASSQASSRETQY
TRBD1	TRBV11-2	once	TRBJ1-2	ASSSPRTGARVGYT
.	TRBV2	.	TRBJ1-4	ASRGAYEKLF
TRBD2	TRBV5-1	.	TRBJ2-5	ASSLGASGEETQY